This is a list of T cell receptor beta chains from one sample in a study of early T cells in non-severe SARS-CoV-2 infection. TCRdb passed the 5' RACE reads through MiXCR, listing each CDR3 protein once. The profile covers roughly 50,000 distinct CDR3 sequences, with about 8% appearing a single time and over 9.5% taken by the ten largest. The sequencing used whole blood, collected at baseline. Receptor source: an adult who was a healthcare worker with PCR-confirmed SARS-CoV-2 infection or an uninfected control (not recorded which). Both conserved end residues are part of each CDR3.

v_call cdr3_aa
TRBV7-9 CASSPQLLADSYEQYF
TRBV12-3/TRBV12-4 CASSYRLEGDEQFF
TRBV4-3 CASSQVGTGLRAKNIQYF
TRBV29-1 CSVRQEGVSYEQYF
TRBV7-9 CASSTWDGIAKNIQYF
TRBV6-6 CASNPSGGEETQYF
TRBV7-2 CASSPGLAGPFANTGELFF
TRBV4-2 CASSQGGAGGLNEEQFF
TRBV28 CASRSGTGGMNTEAFF
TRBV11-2 CASSLIREANEKLFF
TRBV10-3 CAARGQVEQSPLHF
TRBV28 CASSFHQGDTDTQYF
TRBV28 CATTYSSGGYTF
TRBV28 CASSLEGRGYEQYF
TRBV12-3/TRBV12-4 CASSPTGSSYEQYF
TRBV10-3 CAISESIGTGGDQPQHF
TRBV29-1 CSVEEGPGSETQYF
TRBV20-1 CSASSLAITDTQYF
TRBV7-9 CASSLRQGPEKLFF
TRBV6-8 CASLQRERGELFF
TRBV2 CASSERLWQGQETQYF
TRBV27 CASSHSGTGGYEQYF
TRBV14 CASGRMNTEAFF
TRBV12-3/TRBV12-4 CASSPPGGGGRDEQYF
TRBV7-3 CASSLTSGRTDTQYF
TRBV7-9 CASSLGFGTQVDYTF
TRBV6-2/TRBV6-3 CASSDKGKGNEQFF
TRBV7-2 CASSSGLAGGYAGTQYF
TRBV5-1 CASSLVALPLAGAPIQETQYF
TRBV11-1 CASSLDPRTRSYEQYF
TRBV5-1 CASSFAMTAYEQYF
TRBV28 CASTQRPGGRGPETQYF
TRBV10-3 CAISERLAERETQYF
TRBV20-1 CSARGFQETDHPYF
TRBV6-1 CASRMTSGSYNEQFF
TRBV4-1 CASSLGRGAGVGETQYF
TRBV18 CASSPWRETEAFF
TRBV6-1 CASSERDSGAYEQYF
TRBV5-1 CASEENNEQFF
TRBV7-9 CASSLSIAGEQETQYF
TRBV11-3 CASSLHGRIDTQYF
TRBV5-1 CASSLAWTANTGELFF
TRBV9 CASSVDTTPTDTQYF
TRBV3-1 CASSQYRDRGYNEQFF
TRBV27 CASSLGLAGVGADTQYF
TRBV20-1 CSASLAGSTTDTQYF
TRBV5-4 CASSAAGGPTGEQFF
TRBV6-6 CASSYSKSGNNQPQHF
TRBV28 CASSRGGIYGYTF